What follows are 8 T cell receptor beta chains derived from one specimen sequenced in a study of immune cell composition in non-small cell lung cancer (TCRdb year 2017). Receptor amplification or capture employed the immunoSEQ multiplex PCR assay. This immuneACCESS table, as held by TCRdb, lists in-frame sequences with V and J called but not all clones. Of the missing ones, under half trace to an unresolved V gene in checked studies; the others have no known cause. The sample includes some 5,000 clones, with 80% to 90% observed a single time. The ten largest clones capture over 8.5% of the sample. Sequenced material: lung tumor tissue. Source of these receptors: a human donor with non-small cell lung cancer.

The chain combines TRBV28 with TRBJ1-1; TRBD1 aligns across 9 bases. J was trimmed by 1 base and V by 8 bases; bases with no gene match: 5. The CDR3 sequence is 14 residues long. Germline CDR1 is MDHEN and CDR2 is SYDVKM. CDR3 sequence (DNA): TGTGCCAGCGATCCGACAGGGGGGAACACTGAAGCTTTCTTT. Translation gives CASDPTGGNTEAFF.

J is TRBJ2-6 and V is TRBV28; D possibly corresponds to TRBD1 (5 bases). This CDR3 is 16 amino acids long. Trimming left V 2 bases short and J 2 bases short, with 10 bases between. CDR1 and CDR2 from the germline V gene are MDHEN and SYDVKM. The CDR3 nucleotides read TGTGCCAGCAGTTTAGGCGCAGGGACTGGGGCCAACGTCCTGACTTTC. Its translation is CASSLGAGTGANVLTF.

V usage is TRBV18 and J usage is TRBJ2-5; D is unresolved. The germline V and J ends were trimmed by 5 bases and 1 base, with 8 bases remaining between them. The V gene's germline CDR1 is KGHSH and CDR2 LQKENI. The CDR3 length is 13 residues. In DNA, the CDR3 is TGTGCCAGCTCATCGGCTAGCCAAGAGACCCAGTACTTC. The encoded protein is CASSSASQETQYF.

This sequence joins TRBV2 and TRBJ1-3; the D gene is possibly TRBD1 (6 bases). V gave up 2 bases and J gave up 1 base, with 6 bases separating them. This CDR3 contains 14 residues. Germline CDR1 is SNHLY and CDR2 is FYNNEI. CDR3 in DNA: TGTGCCAGCAGTGAACAGGGGTCTGGAAACACCATATATTTT. Translation gives CASSEQGSGNTIYF.

This chain joins TRBV10-3 and TRBJ2-7, with 8 positions matching TRBD1. Germline lookup yields CDR1 ENHRY and CDR2 SYGVKD. This CDR3 spans 15 amino acids. The junction had 12 bases not matched to a gene; V was cut back by 6 bases and J by 5 bases. The CDR3, as DNA: TGTGCCATCAGCTGGAGAAGGACAGGGTCCCACGAGCAGTACTTC. This codes for CAISWRRTGSHEQYF.

This chain uses TRBV28 with TRBJ2-1; D uncertain. Germline V gives CDR1 MDHEN, CDR2 SYDVKM. The CDR3 is made up of 15 amino acids. The V and J ends lost 3 bases and 0 bases respectively, with 9 bases between them. The CDR3 bases are TGTGCCAGCAGTTTCTCGGGTCGCTCCTACAATGAGCAGTTCTTC. The encoded protein is CASSFSGRSYNEQFF.

V gene TRBV11-3 combines with J gene TRBJ2-5, with 8 bases lining up with TRBD1. This CDR3 has 14 amino acids. CDR1 is SGHNT and CDR2 is YENEEA in the germline V gene. The junction had 5 bases not matched to a gene; V was cut back by 5 bases and J by 3 bases. The CDR3 bases are TGTGCCAGCAGCCCAGGGGGCAGGGAAGAGACCCAGTACTTC. Encoded protein: CASSPGGREETQYF.

This clone was found a few times. The V gene is TRBV5-1, the J gene TRBJ2-2; TRBD1 matches 9 bases. J was trimmed by 8 bases and V by 0 bases; bases with no gene match: 2. Germline loops: CDR1 SGHRS, CDR2 YFSETQ. The CDR3 is made up of 14 amino acids. CDR3 DNA: TGCGCCAGCAGCTTGGCACAGGGGGCAGGGGAGCTGTTTTTT. Protein product: CASSLAQGAGELFF.